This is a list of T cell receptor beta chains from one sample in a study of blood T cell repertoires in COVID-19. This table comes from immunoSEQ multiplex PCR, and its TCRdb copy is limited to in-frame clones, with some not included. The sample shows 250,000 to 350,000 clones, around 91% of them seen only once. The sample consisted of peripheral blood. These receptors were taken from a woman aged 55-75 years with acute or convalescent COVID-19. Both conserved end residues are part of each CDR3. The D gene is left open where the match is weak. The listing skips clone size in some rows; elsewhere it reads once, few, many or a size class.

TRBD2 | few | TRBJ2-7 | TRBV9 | TGTGCCAGCAGCCCGGGACTACTCTACGAGCAGTACTTC | CASSPGLLYEQYF
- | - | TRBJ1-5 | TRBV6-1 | TGTGCCAGCAGTGAAGTGGCGACTCAACTCGGGGGGCATTTT | CASSEVATQLGGHF
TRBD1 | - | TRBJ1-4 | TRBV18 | TGTGCCAGCAACCGAGACAGGGGAGCTAATGAAAAACTGTTTTTT | CASNRDRGANEKLFF
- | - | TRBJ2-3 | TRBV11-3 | TGTGCCAGCAGCTTGGGGGGGCCAGATACGCAGTATTTT | CASSLGGPDTQYF
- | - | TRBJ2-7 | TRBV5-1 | TGCGCCAGCAGCTTGGCACAGGGAATGGGCGAGCAGTACTTC | CASSLAQGMGEQYF
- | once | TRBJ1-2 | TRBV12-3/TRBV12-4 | TGTGCCAGCAGTACGACAGTCTATGGCTACACCTTC | CASSTTVYGYTF
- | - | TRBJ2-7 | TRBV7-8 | TGTGCCAGCAGCAACTTACTAACCCGTCCCATCTACGAGCAGTACTTC | CASSNLLTRPIYEQYF
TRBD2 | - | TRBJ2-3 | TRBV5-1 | TGCGCCAGCAGTTACAGCGGGGGGGTGACAGATACGCAGTATTTT | CASSYSGGVTDTQYF
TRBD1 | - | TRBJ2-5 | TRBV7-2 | TGTGCCAGCAGCCGGGACAGGGGGGAGACCCAGTACTTC | CASSRDRGETQYF
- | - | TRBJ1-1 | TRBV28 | TGTGCCACAGGGGCCCCGAACACTGAAGCTTTCTTT | CATGAPNTEAFF
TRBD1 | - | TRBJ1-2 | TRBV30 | TGTGCCTGGGAAACAGGGGGAGGTTCCTATGGCTACACCTTC | CAWETGGGSYGYTF
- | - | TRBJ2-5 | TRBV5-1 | TGCGCCAGCAGAAGGGAGCCCCAAGAGACCCAGTACTTC | CASRREPQETQYF
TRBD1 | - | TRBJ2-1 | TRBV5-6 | TGTGCCAGCAGCTCCTGGTACGGACAGGTGGTCGGAAATGAGCAGTTCTTC | CASSSWYGQVVGNEQFF
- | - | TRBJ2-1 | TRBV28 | TGTGCCAGCAACGGGGGACCAGGGGGGCATGAGCAGTTCTTC | CASNGGPGGHEQFF
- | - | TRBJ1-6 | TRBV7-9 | TGTGCCAGCAGTTCCAGTGATTCACCCCTCCACTTT | CASSSSDSPLHF
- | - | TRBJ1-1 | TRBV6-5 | TGTGCCAGCAGTTACTCCGCGGACTACACTGAAGCTTTCTTT | CASSYSADYTEAFF
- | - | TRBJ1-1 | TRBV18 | TGTGCCAGCTCACCCCAGGGGATGGACACTGAAGCTTTCTTT | CASSPQGMDTEAFF